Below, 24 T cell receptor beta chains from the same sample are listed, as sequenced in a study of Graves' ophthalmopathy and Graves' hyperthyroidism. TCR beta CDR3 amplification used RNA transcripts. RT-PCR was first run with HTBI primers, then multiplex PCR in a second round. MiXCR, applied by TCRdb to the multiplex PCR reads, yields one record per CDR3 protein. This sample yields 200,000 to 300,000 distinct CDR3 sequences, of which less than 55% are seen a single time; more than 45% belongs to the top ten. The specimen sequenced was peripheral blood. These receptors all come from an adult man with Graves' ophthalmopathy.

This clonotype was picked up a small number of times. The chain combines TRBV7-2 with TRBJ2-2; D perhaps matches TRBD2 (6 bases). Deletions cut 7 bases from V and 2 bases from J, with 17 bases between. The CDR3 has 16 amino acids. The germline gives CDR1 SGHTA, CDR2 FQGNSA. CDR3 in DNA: TGTGCCAGCACCGCGGGACTCCTGATCAACACCGGGGAGCTGTTTTTT. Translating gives CASTAGLLINTGELFF.

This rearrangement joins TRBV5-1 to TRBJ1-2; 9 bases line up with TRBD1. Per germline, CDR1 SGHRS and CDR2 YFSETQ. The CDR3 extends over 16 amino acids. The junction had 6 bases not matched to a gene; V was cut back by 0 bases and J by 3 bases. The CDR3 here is CASSLARTGEYYGYTF. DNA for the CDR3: TGCGCCAGCAGCTTGGCGCGGACAGGGGAGTACTATGGCTACACCTTC.

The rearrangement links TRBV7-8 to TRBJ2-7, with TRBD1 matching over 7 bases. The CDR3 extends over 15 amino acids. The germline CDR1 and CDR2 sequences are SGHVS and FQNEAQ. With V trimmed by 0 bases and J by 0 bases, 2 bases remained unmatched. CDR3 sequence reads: CASSLARGPSYEQYF. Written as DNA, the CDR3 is TGTGCCAGCAGCTTAGCTAGGGGGCCCTCCTACGAGCAGTACTTC.

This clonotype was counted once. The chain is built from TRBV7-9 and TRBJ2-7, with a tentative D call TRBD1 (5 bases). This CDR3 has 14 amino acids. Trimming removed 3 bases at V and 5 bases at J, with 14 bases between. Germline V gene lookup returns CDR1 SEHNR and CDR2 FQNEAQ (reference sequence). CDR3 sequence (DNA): TGTGCCAGCAGCTTGGTCGGCAGGGTACACGAGCAGTACTTC. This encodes CASSLVGRVHEQYF.

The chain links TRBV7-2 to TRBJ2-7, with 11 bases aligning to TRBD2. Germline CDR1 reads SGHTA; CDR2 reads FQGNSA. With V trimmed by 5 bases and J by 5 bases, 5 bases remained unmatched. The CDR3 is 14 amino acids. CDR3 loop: CASSPGLAVNEQYF. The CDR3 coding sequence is TGTGCCAGCAGCCCGGGACTAGCGGTCAACGAGCAGTACTTC.

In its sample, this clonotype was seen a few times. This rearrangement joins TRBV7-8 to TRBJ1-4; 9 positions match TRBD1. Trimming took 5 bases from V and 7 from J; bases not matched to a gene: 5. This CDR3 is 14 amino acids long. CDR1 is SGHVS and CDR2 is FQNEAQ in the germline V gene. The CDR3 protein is CASSPGTGSEKLFF. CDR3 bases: TGTGCCAGCAGCCCCGGGACAGGGAGTGAAAAACTGTTTTTT.

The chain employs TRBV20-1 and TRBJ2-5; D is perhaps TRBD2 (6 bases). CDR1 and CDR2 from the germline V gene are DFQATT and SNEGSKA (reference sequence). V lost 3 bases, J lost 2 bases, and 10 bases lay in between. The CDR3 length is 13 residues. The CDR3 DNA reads TGCAGTGCTAGGGGGACTTTTCAAGAGACCCAGTACTTC. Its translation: CSARGTFQETQYF.

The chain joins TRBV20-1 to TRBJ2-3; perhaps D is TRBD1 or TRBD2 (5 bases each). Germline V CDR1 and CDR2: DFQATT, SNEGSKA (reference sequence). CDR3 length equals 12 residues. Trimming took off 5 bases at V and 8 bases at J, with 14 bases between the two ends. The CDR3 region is CSAGVGRVTQYF. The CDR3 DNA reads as TGCAGTGCTGGGGTGGGACGGGTTACGCAGTATTTT.

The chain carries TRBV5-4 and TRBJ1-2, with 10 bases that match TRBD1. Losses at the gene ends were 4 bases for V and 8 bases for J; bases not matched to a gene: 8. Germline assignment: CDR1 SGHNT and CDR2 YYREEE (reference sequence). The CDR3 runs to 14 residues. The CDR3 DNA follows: TGTGCCAGCAGCCCCGACAGGGGGCTAGGGGGCTACACCTTC. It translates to CASSPDRGLGGYTF.

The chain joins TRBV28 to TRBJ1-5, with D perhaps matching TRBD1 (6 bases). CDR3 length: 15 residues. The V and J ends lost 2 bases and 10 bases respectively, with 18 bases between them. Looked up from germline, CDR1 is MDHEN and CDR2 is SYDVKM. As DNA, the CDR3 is TGTGCCAGCAGTTTAGGTAGGGCCAGGGGAGGACCCCAGCATTTT. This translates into CASSLGRARGGPQHF.

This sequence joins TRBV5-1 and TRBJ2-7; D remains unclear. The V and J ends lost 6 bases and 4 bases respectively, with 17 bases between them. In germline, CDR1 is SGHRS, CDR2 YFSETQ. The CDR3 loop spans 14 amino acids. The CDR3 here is CASIAARIPYEQYF. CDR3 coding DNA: TGCGCCAGCATCGCGGCACGGATTCCTTACGAGCAGTACTTC.

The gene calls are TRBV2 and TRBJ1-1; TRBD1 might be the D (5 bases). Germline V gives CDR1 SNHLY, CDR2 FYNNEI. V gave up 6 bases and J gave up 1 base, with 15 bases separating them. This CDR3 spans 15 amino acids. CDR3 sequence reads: CASSEIVGGNTEAFF. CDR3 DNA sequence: TGTGCCAGCAGCGAAATTGTGGGGGGGAACACTGAAGCTTTCTTT.

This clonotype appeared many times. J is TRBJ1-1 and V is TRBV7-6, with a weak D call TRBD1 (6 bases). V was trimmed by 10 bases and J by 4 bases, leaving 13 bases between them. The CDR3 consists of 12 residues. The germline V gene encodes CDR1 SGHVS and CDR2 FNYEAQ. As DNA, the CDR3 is TGTGCCATACAGGGTGGCGGCACTGAAGCTTTCTTT. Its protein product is CAIQGGGTEAFF.

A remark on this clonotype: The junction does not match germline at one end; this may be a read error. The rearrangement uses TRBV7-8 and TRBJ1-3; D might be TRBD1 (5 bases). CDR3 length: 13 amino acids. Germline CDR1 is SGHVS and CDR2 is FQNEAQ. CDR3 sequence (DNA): TGTGCCAGCAGCTTAATGGGGGTGAACACTGAAGCTTTT. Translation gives CASSLMGVNTEAF.

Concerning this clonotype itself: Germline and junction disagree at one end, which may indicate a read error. The CDR3 region has the DNA TGCAGTGCTAGTGGGCAGGGGGAGACTGGCCACACCTTC. Translating gives CSASGQGETGHTF. This chain links TRBV20-1 with TRBJ1-2; 7 bases fit TRBD1. The germline CDR1 and CDR2 sequences are DFQATT and SNEGSKA (reference sequence). The CDR3 spans 13 residues.

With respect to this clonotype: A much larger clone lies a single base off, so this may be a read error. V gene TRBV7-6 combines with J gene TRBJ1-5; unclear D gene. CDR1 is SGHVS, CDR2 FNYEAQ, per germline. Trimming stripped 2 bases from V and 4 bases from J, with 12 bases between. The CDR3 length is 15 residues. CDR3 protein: CASSLPGLGNQPQHF. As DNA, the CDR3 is TGTGCCAGCAGCTTACCAGGTTTGGGAAATCAGCCCCAGCATTTT.

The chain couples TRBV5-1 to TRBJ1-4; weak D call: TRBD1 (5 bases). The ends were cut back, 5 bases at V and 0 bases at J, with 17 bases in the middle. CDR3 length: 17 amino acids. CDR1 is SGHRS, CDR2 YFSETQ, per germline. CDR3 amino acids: CASRLLQGIATNEKLFF. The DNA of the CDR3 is TGCGCCAGCAGGTTACTTCAGGGAATTGCAACTAATGAAAAACTGTTTTTT.

CDR3 bases: TGTGCCAGCAGCCCCAATACGGGGTTTTCCTACGAGCAGTACTTC. Translation gives CASSPNTGFSYEQYF. V and J are TRBV7-3 and TRBJ2-7; weak D call: TRBD2 (5 bases). This CDR3 contains 15 residues. V lost 5 bases to trimming and J lost 1 base, with 15 bases between them. Germline lookup yields CDR1 SGHTA and CDR2 FQGTGA.

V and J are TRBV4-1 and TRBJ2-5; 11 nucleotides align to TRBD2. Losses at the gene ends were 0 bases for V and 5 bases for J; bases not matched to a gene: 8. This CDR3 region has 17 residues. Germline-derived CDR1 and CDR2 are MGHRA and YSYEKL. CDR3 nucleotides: TGCGCCAGCAGCCAAGAAGCCTTAGCGGGGGGGAGCGAGACCCAGTACTTC. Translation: CASSQEALAGGSETQYF.

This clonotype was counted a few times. The CDR3 DNA sequence: TGTGCCAGCAGCTTATCACAGGGGAACGAGTACGAGCAGTACTTC. Translating it yields CASSLSQGNEYEQYF. The chain links TRBV7-9 to TRBJ2-7; TRBD1 aligns across 7 bases. The germline V gene encodes CDR1 SEHNR and CDR2 FQNEAQ (reference sequence). The CDR3 covers 15 residues. After removal of 2 bases from V and 4 bases from J, the junction contained 8 bases not matched to a gene.

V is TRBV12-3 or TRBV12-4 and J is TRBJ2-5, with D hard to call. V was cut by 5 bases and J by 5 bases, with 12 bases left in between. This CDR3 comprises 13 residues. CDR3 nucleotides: TGTGCCAGCAGTGGGCTAGGAAGGGAGACCCAGTACTTC. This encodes CASSGLGRETQYF.

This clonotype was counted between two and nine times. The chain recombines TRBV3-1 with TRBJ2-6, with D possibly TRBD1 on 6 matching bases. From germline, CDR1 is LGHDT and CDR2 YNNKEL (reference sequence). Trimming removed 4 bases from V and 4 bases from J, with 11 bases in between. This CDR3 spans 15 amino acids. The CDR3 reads CASSLRDNGANVLTF. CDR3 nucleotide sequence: TGTGCCAGCAGCCTCCGGGACAACGGGGCCAACGTCCTGACTTTC.

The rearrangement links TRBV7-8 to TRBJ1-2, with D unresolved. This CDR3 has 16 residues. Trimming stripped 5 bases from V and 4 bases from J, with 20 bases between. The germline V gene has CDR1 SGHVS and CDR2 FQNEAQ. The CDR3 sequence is CASSLSHVGEAYGYTF. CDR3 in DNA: TGTGCCAGCAGCCTCTCCCATGTGGGAGAGGCCTATGGCTACACCTTC.

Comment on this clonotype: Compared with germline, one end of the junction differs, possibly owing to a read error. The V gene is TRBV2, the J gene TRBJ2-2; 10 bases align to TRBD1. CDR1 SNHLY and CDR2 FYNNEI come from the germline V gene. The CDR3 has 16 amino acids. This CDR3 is CATSEPRQGATGELFF. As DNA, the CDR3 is TGTGCCACCAGTGAACCTCGACAGGGGGCAACCGGGGAGCTGTTTTTT.